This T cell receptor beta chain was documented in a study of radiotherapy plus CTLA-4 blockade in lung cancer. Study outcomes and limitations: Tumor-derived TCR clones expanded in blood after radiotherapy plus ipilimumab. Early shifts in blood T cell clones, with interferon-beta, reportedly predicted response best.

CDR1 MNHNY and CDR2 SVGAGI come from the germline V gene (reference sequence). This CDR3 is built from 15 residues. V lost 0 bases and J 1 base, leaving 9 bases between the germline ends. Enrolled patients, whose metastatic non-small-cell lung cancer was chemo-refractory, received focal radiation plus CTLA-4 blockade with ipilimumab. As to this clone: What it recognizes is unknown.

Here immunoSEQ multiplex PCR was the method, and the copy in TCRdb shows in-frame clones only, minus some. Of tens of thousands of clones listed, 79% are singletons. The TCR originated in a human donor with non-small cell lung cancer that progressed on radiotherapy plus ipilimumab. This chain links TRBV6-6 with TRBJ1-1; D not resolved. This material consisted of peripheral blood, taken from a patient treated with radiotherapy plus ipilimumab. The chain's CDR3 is CASSYSPSTNTEAFF. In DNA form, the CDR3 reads TGTGCCAGCAGTTACTCGCCCTCCACGAACACTGAAGCTTTCTTT.